This entry is about one T cell receptor beta chain. Its target is unknown. The data are from a study of T-cell memory formation after mild COVID-19. The study, taken as a whole, reports: Day 15 to 85 contracting clones showed balanced CD4/CD8; later expanders leaned CD4+.

CDR1 is MNHEY and CDR2 is SMNVEV in the germline V gene (reference sequence). The V and J ends lost 6 bases and 2 bases respectively, with 17 bases between them. The CDR3 loop spans 15 amino acids. Using its own MiXCR run on the 5' RACE reads, TCRdb lists one record per CDR3 protein. The data contain around 500,000 distinct CDR3 sequences, about 20% of them singletons. V usage is TRBV27 and J usage is TRBJ2-7; D might be TRBD1 (6 bases). Material for sequencing was PBMCs or a T cell subset sorted from them (not recorded which). The origin of this receptor is an adult woman who had mild COVID-19 (a few samples of this study predate the infection). Cell type and time point are not known. The chain's CDR3 is CASSDRAGETYEQYF. CDR3 DNA sequence: TGTGCCAGCAGCGATAGGGCAGGGGAGACCTACGAGCAGTACTTC.